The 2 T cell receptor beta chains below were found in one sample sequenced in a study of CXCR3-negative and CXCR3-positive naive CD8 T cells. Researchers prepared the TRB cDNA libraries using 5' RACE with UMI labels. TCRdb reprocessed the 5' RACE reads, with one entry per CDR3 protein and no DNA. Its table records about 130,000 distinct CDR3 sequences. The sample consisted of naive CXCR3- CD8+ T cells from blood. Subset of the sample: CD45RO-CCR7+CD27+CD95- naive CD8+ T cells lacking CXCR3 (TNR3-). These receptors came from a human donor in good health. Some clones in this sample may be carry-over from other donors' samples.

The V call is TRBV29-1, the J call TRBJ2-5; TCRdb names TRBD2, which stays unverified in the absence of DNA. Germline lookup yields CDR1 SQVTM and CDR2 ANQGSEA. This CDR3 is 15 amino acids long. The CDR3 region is CSVPGLAGETETQYF.

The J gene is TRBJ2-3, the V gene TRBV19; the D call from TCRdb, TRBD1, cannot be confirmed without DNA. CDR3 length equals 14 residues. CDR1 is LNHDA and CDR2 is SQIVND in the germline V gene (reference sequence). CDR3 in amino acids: CASSTGQYTDTQYF.